A single sample is the source of the 27 T cell receptor beta chains below, sequenced in a study of T cells in Graves' hyperthyroidism and ophthalmopathy. The TCR beta CDR3 regions underwent amplification using RNA transcripts as the source. The TCR CDR3 was amplified in a first-round RT-PCR using the HTBI primer set. TCRdb passed the multiplex PCR reads through MiXCR, listing each CDR3 protein once. Of hundreds of thousands of distinct CDR3 sequences in the sample, approximately 14% were seen once. The sequenced sample was blood. The source of these receptors is a woman in her 40s with Graves' ophthalmopathy.

The sample holds a few counts of this clonotype. The chain is built from TRBV12-3 or TRBV12-4 and TRBJ2-5; 11 positions match TRBD2. The CDR3 consists of 14 residues. V was clipped by 8 bases and J by 3 bases; unmatched bases: 5. Here the CDR3 reads CASCSTSGKETQYF. The DNA of the CDR3 is TGTGCCAGCTGCTCGACTAGCGGGAAAGAGACCCAGTACTTC.

This clonotype was counted a single time. A junction end diverges from the germline sequence, so it may reflect a read error. The rearrangement links TRBV7-6 to TRBJ2-2, with D unclear. The CDR3 contains 15 residues. CDR1 and CDR2 from the germline V gene are SGHVS and FNYEAQ. The CDR3 region is CVSSDGVAYTGELFF. The DNA of the CDR3 is TGTGTCAGCAGCGATGGAGTAGCTTACACCGGGGAGCTGTTTTTT.

This clonotype was seen just once. The rearrangement links TRBV29-1 to TRBJ2-5; D call uncertain. V shed 7 bases and J shed 7 bases, with 19 bases lying between them. Germline V gene lookup returns CDR1 SQVTM and CDR2 ANQGSEA. The CDR3 contains 13 residues. The CDR3 protein is CSAVRLGEGTQYF. CDR3 in DNA: TGCAGCGCCGTGAGACTTGGAGAAGGGACCCAGTACTTC.

This clonotype was found many times. The chain links TRBV5-1 to TRBJ1-1; perhaps TRBD1 as D (6 bases). V gave up 4 bases and J gave up 6 bases, with 19 bases separating them. The CDR3 length is 15 residues. Germline assignment: CDR1 SGHRS and CDR2 YFSETQ. CDR3 in DNA: TGCGCCAGCAGCCTGAAGGGGGGCTCCTACGCTGAAGCTTTCTTT. Residues: CASSLKGGSYAEAFF.

There are many counts of this clonotype. The chain carries TRBV27 and TRBJ1-3; D ambiguous. CDR1 and CDR2 from the germline V gene are MNHEY and SMNVEV (reference sequence). The CDR3 sequence is 15 residues long. Trimming removed 3 bases from V and 0 bases from J, with 9 bases in between. The CDR3 nucleotides read TGTGCCAGCAGTTTGACCTACTTCTCTGGAAACACCATATATTTT. This sequence encodes CASSLTYFSGNTIYF.

Many counts were recorded for this clonotype. The chain carries TRBV29-1 and TRBJ2-7, with 7 bases aligning to TRBD1. CDR3 length: 13 residues. V lost 1 base and J lost 7; bases outside the gene matches: 7. CDR1 is SQVTM, CDR2 ANQGSEA, per germline. The CDR3 region is CSVEGQGAREQYF. The CDR3, as DNA: TGCAGCGTTGAAGGACAGGGAGCTAGGGAGCAGTACTTC.

V gene TRBV6-2 or TRBV6-3 combines with J gene TRBJ2-3; TRBD2 matches 9 bases. Looked up from germline, CDR1 is MNHEY and CDR2 is SVGEGT. The CDR3 is made up of 18 amino acids. With 0 bases clipped from V and 3 bases from J, the junction kept 10 bases outside the gene matches. CDR3 in amino acids: CASSYSRGVAGVTDTQYF. CDR3 DNA sequence: TGTGCCAGCAGTTACTCGCGAGGGGTAGCGGGAGTGACAGATACGCAGTATTTT.

The chain is built from TRBV6-1 and TRBJ2-7; no clear D gene. Germline CDR1 MNHNS, CDR2 SASEGT. V lost 4 bases and J lost 0, with 7 bases in between. This CDR3 has 13 amino acids. For the CDR3, the DNA is TGTGCCAGCAGTGGGGGAAACTCCTACGAGCAGTACTTC. Amino acid sequence: CASSGGNSYEQYF.

In its sample, this clonotype was seen many times. J is TRBJ2-5 and V is TRBV20-1, with D uncertain. The CDR3 has 12 residues. Germline CDR1 reads DFQATT; CDR2 reads SNEGSKA (reference sequence). Trimming removed 4 bases at V and 5 bases at J, with 11 bases between. CDR3 loop: CSANRQLETQYF. As DNA, the CDR3 is TGCAGTGCTAACCGGCAGCTGGAGACCCAGTACTTC.

This clonotype was picked up a small number of times. The V call is TRBV6-1, the J call TRBJ2-5; possibly TRBD2 for D (7 bases). In germline, CDR1 is MNHNS, CDR2 SASEGT. The V end was cut by 6 bases, the J end by 1 base, with 12 bases between. The CDR3 length is 14 residues. This CDR3 reads CASRRGGVQETQYF. The CDR3 coding sequence is TGTGCCAGCAGGCGAGGGGGGGTCCAAGAGACCCAGTACTTC.

The chain recombines TRBV12-3 or TRBV12-4 with TRBJ2-5; 8 bases agree with TRBD2. V dropped 7 bases and J dropped 5; count of bases not matched to a gene: 12. The CDR3 has 15 amino acids. CDR3 residues: CASTAGGPSRETQYF. The CDR3 nucleotides read TGTGCCAGCACTGCGGGGGGCCCAAGCCGGGAGACCCAGTACTTC.

This clonotype showed up just a few times. The chain has TRBV3-1 and TRBJ1-2, with D unclear. CDR3 length equals 15 residues. V dropped 4 bases and J dropped 2 bases, with 14 bases sitting between them. Germline V gene data show CDR1 as LGHDT and CDR2 as YNNKEL (reference sequence). The CDR3 DNA sequence: TGTGCCAGCAGCCCCCAACCCCAGAAGAACTATGGCTACACCTTC. Translation: CASSPQPQKNYGYTF.

This clonotype was recorded a few times. The gene calls are TRBV2 and TRBJ1-6, with D perhaps matching TRBD1 (5 bases). The V and J ends lost 3 bases and 4 bases respectively, with 10 bases between them. Germline CDR1 reads SNHLY; CDR2 reads FYNNEI. This CDR3 region has 15 residues. The CDR3 sequence: CASSDAGRYNSPLHF. For the CDR3, the DNA is TGTGCCAGCAGTGATGCAGGGCGTTATAATTCACCCCTCCACTTT.

The sample holds many counts of this clonotype. V is TRBV19 and J is TRBJ1-5, with D unresolved. V lost 1 base, J lost 5 bases, and 12 bases lay in between. Germline CDR1 LNHDA, CDR2 SQIVND (reference sequence). The CDR3 loop spans 15 amino acids. The CDR3 loop reads CASSIAADSYQPQHF. DNA for the CDR3: TGTGCCAGTAGTATAGCGGCAGATTCCTATCAGCCCCAGCATTTT.

This chain uses TRBV7-2 with TRBJ2-7; D unclear. The V gene's germline CDR1 is SGHTA and CDR2 FQGNSA. V was clipped by 6 bases and J by 0 bases, with 12 bases between them. This CDR3 is 14 amino acids long. The CDR3 bases are TGTGCCAGCAGGCCCGACCGTTACTCCTACGAGCAGTACTTC. It is translated as CASRPDRYSYEQYF.

Only a few counts were recorded for this clonotype. The rearrangement uses TRBV19 and TRBJ1-5; 7 bases align to TRBD1. The CDR3 runs 15 residues. Trimming removed 5 bases from V and 3 bases from J; junction bases left unmatched: 7. Per germline, CDR1 LNHDA and CDR2 SQIVND (reference sequence). For the CDR3, the DNA is TGTGCCAGTAGTCCCGGGACAGTGTACAATCAGCCCCAGCATTTT. Encoded protein: CASSPGTVYNQPQHF.

This clonotype was recorded many times. The chain combines TRBV19 with TRBJ1-1, with no clear D. V dropped 3 bases and J dropped 4 bases, with 9 bases sitting between them. CDR3 length: 13 residues. CDR1 LNHDA and CDR2 SQIVND come from the germline V gene (reference sequence). CDR3 sequence: CASSIWGATEAFF. CDR3 in DNA: TGTGCCAGTAGTATTTGGGGAGCCACTGAAGCTTTCTTT. The full variable domain, its missing parts supplied by reference TRBV19 and TRBJ1-1, is DGGITQSPKYLFRKEGQNVTLSCEQNLNHDAMYWYRQDPGQGLRLIYYSQIVNDFQKGDIAEGYSVSREKKESFPLTVTSAQKNPTAFYLCASSIWGATEAFFGQGTRLTVV.

This clonotype was detected many times. The CDR3 DNA sequence: TGTGCCAGCAGCGGCCGTGAAAAACGGGAGACCCAGTACTTC. This encodes CASSGREKRETQYF. The V gene is TRBV7-8, the J gene TRBJ2-5; D unclear. This CDR3 region has 14 residues. Trimming took off 5 bases at V and 5 bases at J, with 15 bases between the two ends. Germline V gene sequence: CDR1 SGHVS, CDR2 FQNEAQ. Full variable domain (missing parts from reference TRBV7-8 and TRBJ2-5): GAGVSQSPRYKVAKRGQDVALRCDPISGHVSLFWYQQALGQGPEFLTYFQNEAQLDKSGLPSDRFFAERPEGSVSTLKIQRTQQEDSAVYLCASSGREKRETQYFGPGTRLLVL.

This clonotype has at least ten counts. The V and J genes are TRBV18 and TRBJ1-1; D not resolved. The length of the CDR3 is 12 residues. V was cut by 3 bases and J by 5 bases, with 7 bases left in between. Germline CDR1 is KGHSH and CDR2 is LQKENI. CDR3 bases: TGTGCCAGCTCACCTACCCAGACTGAAGCTTTCTTT. Translated: CASSPTQTEAFF.

This clonotype was counted only a few times. This may be a read error: a much more frequent sequence differs by one nucleotide. This chain links TRBV11-2 with TRBJ2-7; 8 positions match TRBD2. The CDR3 has 16 amino acids. Germline V gene lookup returns CDR1 SGHAT and CDR2 FQNNGV. The CDR3 sequence is CASSYPTSAYSYERYF. CDR3 nucleotide sequence: TGTGCCAGCAGCTACCCGACTAGCGCCTACTCCTACGAGCGGTACTTC.

There are many counts of this clonotype. The V gene is TRBV6-2 or TRBV6-3, the J gene TRBJ1-5; unclear D gene. V gave up 2 bases and J gave up 11 bases, with 16 bases separating them. CDR1 is MNHEY, CDR2 SVGEGT, per germline. The CDR3 extends over 14 amino acids. As DNA, the CDR3 is TGTGCCAGCAGTTACGTACGGGCCACCCGGACCCAGCATTTT. This codes for CASSYVRATRTQHF.

The sample holds many counts of this clonotype. V gene TRBV2 combines with J gene TRBJ2-5; D may be TRBD2 (5 bases). CDR1 and CDR2 from the germline V gene are SNHLY and FYNNEI. The V gene lost 3 bases and the J gene lost 4 bases, with 6 bases spanning the gap. The CDR3 spans 12 residues. The CDR3 is CASSDEGETQYF. The CDR3 DNA sequence: TGTGCCAGCAGTGATGAGGGAGAGACCCAGTACTTC.

This chain uses TRBV7-9 with TRBJ2-4, with a tentative D call TRBD1 (6 bases). V was clipped by 5 bases and J by 0 bases, with 14 bases between them. This CDR3 has 16 residues. The germline gives CDR1 SEHNR, CDR2 FQNEAQ (reference sequence). CDR3 amino acids: CASSPRTVLAKNIQYF. The CDR3 nucleotides are TGTGCCAGCAGCCCCCGGACAGTACTAGCCAAAAACATTCAGTACTTC.

This clonotype was seen ten or more times. The chain combines TRBV12-3 or TRBV12-4 with TRBJ2-5; D unresolved. V shed 2 bases and J shed 2 bases, with 15 bases lying between them. The CDR3 length is 16 residues. CDR3 sequence (DNA): TGTGCCAGCAGTTTAAACACCCTTAAAAATCAAGAGACCCAGTACTTC. Amino acids: CASSLNTLKNQETQYF.

This clonotype showed up many times. This sequence joins TRBV27 and TRBJ1-2; D is ambiguous. The length of the CDR3 is 13 residues. The germline V gene has CDR1 MNHEY and CDR2 SMNVEV (reference sequence). Trimming pared 10 bases from V and 0 bases from J, leaving 12 bases between. CDR3 residues: CATMDGSNYGYTF. As DNA, the CDR3 is TGTGCCACCATGGACGGCTCTAACTATGGCTACACCTTC.

The genes are TRBV11-3 and TRBJ1-1; D ambiguous. This CDR3 has 15 residues. Trimming pared 2 bases from V and 6 bases from J, leaving 16 bases between. Germline CDR1 reads SGHNT; CDR2 reads YENEEA. CDR3 loop: CASSLYSQQLSEAFF. The CDR3 nucleotides are TGTGCCAGCAGCTTATATAGTCAGCAGTTGTCTGAAGCTTTCTTT.

This clonotype was seen ten or more times. The genes are TRBV10-3 and TRBJ1-1, with D tentatively TRBD1 (6 bases). The germline V and J ends were trimmed by 4 bases and 1 base, with 7 bases remaining between them. The CDR3 has 13 residues. CDR1 is ENHRY and CDR2 is SYGVKD in the germline V gene. Written as DNA, the CDR3 is TGTGCCATCAGTGGGGACAAGAACACTGAAGCTTTCTTT. It codes for CAISGDKNTEAFF.